A single sample is the source of the 17 T cell receptor beta chains below, sequenced in a study of beta chain features in type 1 diabetes. Study outcomes and limitations: For Type 1 diabetes patients, all four CD4+ subsets carried TCRB CDR3s that were moderately but significantly shorter.

Their cognate antigens are unknown. The isolated RNA, all of it, was reverse transcribed, so expressed TCRB transcripts were what got sequenced. Here immunoSEQ multiplex PCR was the method, and the copy in TCRdb shows in-frame clones only, minus some. This sample has a few hundred thousand clones, with about 10% found just once. Sequencing input: central memory CD4+ T cells from blood. The receptor source for this set is a man aged 30 to 39 with type 1 diabetes.

This clone was seen a handful of times. The J gene is TRBJ1-2, the V gene TRBV28, with 9 nucleotides matching TRBD1. From germline, CDR1 is MDHEN and CDR2 SYDVKM. The V and J ends lost 1 base and 3 bases, in that order; junction bases with no gene match: 3. The CDR3 covers 15 residues. In DNA form, the CDR3 reads TGTGCCAGCAGTTTATCAACAGGGGGCTACTATGGCTACACCTTC. Encoded protein: CASSLSTGGYYGYTF.

This clone was seen a handful of times. The chain has TRBV2 and TRBJ2-3; 9 bases are shared with TRBD1. Germline CDR1 SNHLY, CDR2 FYNNEI. CDR3 length equals 14 residues. V gave up 6 bases and J gave up 1 base; unmatched junction bases: 2. DNA of the CDR3: TGTGCCAGCAGCTGGACAGGGGGCACAGATACGCAGTATTTT. This gives the protein CASSWTGGTDTQYF.

The chain has TRBV5-1 and TRBJ1-1; TRBD1 might be the D (5 bases). V was pared by 4 bases and J by 1 base, with 11 bases between. Germline-derived CDR1 and CDR2 are SGHRS and YFSETQ. The CDR3 totals 14 residues. The CDR3 DNA sequence: TGCGCCAGCAGCCGGGACTCCCGGAACACTGAAGCTTTCTTT. Amino acids: CASSRDSRNTEAFF.

There are a few counts of this clone. V gene TRBV28 combines with J gene TRBJ1-2; no firm D call. Germline CDR1 is MDHEN and CDR2 is SYDVKM. V gave up 3 bases and J gave up 2 bases, with 10 bases separating them. CDR3 length: 14 residues. Written as DNA, the CDR3 is TGTGCCAGCAGTTTCGGGGTGCAGAACTATGGCTACACCTTC. This translates into CASSFGVQNYGYTF.

This clone was seen a few times. V and J are TRBV7-2 and TRBJ1-5; 7 nucleotides align to TRBD1. Germline lookup yields CDR1 SGHTA and CDR2 FQGNSA. V shed 3 bases, J shed 0 bases, and the junction held 2 bases outside the gene matches. The CDR3 consists of 15 residues. CDR3 protein: CASSFDRDSNQPQHF. The CDR3 nucleotides are TGTGCCAGCAGCTTCGACAGGGATAGCAATCAGCCCCAGCATTTT.

This clone showed up just a few times. Here the CDR3 DNA reads TGTGCCAGCAGTCTACAGGGACGGAACACTGAAGCTTTCTTT. As protein: CASSLQGRNTEAFF. The chain combines TRBV6-5 with TRBJ1-1; D possibly corresponds to TRBD1 (6 bases). Trimming shortened V by 5 bases and J by 1 base, and 11 bases separated the two germline ends. The germline gives CDR1 MNHEY, CDR2 SVGAGI. The CDR3 sequence is 14 residues long.

As to this clone: A read error may explain this, as a much larger clone is one base away. The J gene is TRBJ2-1, the V gene TRBV6-5, with D possibly TRBD1 on 5 matching bases. The CDR3 sequence is 13 residues long. The V end lost 6 bases, the J end lost 4 bases, and 10 bases lay between the germline ends. Germline V gives CDR1 MNHEY, CDR2 SVGAGI. CDR3 in DNA: TGTGCCAGCAGCCGACAGAATTACAATGAGCAGTTCTTC. Encoded protein: CASSRQNYNEQFF.

This clone was picked up a small number of times. This chain links TRBV10-3 with TRBJ2-7; 8 bases are a match to TRBD2. Germline V gives CDR1 ENHRY, CDR2 SYGVKD. This CDR3 is built from 14 residues. The junction had 7 bases not matched to a gene; V was cut back by 4 bases and J by 5 bases. CDR3 nucleotide sequence: TGTGCCATCAGTGGCCGCGGGAGGTTTGACGAGCAGTACTTC. It is translated as CAISGRGRFDEQYF.

This clone was counted a few times. This rearrangement joins TRBV27 to TRBJ1-5; a possible D gene is TRBD1 (5 bases). The germline V gene encodes CDR1 MNHEY and CDR2 SMNVEV (reference sequence). Trimming left V 3 bases short and J 0 bases short, with 15 bases between. This CDR3 is 17 amino acids long. The CDR3 protein is CASSFGGTGYSNQPQHF. The CDR3 DNA reads as TGTGCCAGCAGTTTTGGAGGGACGGGGTATAGCAATCAGCCCCAGCATTTT.

This clone was counted only a few times. CDR3 in DNA: TGTGCCAGCAGCTCCCAAGGCCCCTACGAGCAGTACTTC. Translating it yields CASSSQGPYEQYF. The V and J genes are TRBV7-2 and TRBJ2-7, with D uncertain. V dropped 4 bases and J dropped 2 bases, with 9 bases sitting between them. The germline CDR1 and CDR2 sequences are SGHTA and FQGNSA. This CDR3 has 13 amino acids.

For this clone: This specimen includes other DNA sequences encoding the same CDR3. The J gene is TRBJ1-1, the V gene TRBV19, with 9 bases aligning to TRBD1. The CDR3 totals 14 residues. Germline lookup yields CDR1 LNHDA and CDR2 SQIVND (reference sequence). The trim removed 5 bases at V and 6 bases at J, leaving 7 bases unmatched. The CDR3 nucleotides read TGTGCCAGTAGTCGACAGGGGGGGTTGGCTGAAGCTTTCTTT. Translating it yields CASSRQGGLAEAFF. Full variable domain (rest looked up from reference TRBV19 and TRBJ1-1): DGGITQSPKYLFRKEGQNVTLSCEQNLNHDAMYWYRQDPGQGLRLIYYSQIVNDFQKGDIAEGYSVSREKKESFPLTVTSAQKNPTAFYLCASSRQGGLAEAFFGQGTRLTVV.

This clone was seen a few times. This chain connects TRBV4-2 to TRBJ2-5; the D is unclear. This CDR3 region has 12 residues. Trimming shortened V by 4 bases and J by 5 bases, and 8 bases separated the two germline ends. In germline, CDR1 is LGHNA, CDR2 YNFKEQ. The chain's CDR3 is CASSPSSETQYF. The CDR3, as DNA: TGTGCCAGCAGCCCCTCCAGTGAGACCCAGTACTTC.

The chain recombines TRBV19 with TRBJ1-1; unclear D gene. The V gene's germline CDR1 is LNHDA and CDR2 SQIVND (reference sequence). The CDR3 runs 14 residues. V was shortened by 5 bases and J by 0 bases, with 10 bases between the two germline ends. CDR3 nucleotides: TGTGCCAGTAGTCAGACGGTGATGAACACTGAAGCTTTCTTT. Translating it yields CASSQTVMNTEAFF.

Ten or more counts support this clone. The genes are TRBV2 and TRBJ2-1; 14 bases map to TRBD2. Per germline, CDR1 SNHLY and CDR2 FYNNEI. CDR3 length: 16 amino acids. V shed 6 bases, J shed 7 bases, and the junction held 8 bases outside the gene matches. The CDR3 bases are TGTGCCAGCAGGGGACTAGCGGGAGTTGGTTGGAATGAGCAGTTCTTC. It yields the protein CASRGLAGVGWNEQFF.

V gene TRBV28 combines with J gene TRBJ2-3, with D unclear. Germline-derived CDR1 and CDR2 are MDHEN and SYDVKM. This CDR3 spans 13 amino acids. Trimming took off 6 bases at V and 8 bases at J, with 15 bases between the two ends. CDR3 in amino acids: CASRPPGDPTQYF. CDR3 sequence (DNA): TGTGCCAGCAGGCCGCCGGGCGACCCTACGCAGTATTTT.

This clone was observed a few times. This chain uses TRBV28 with TRBJ2-4; D is perhaps TRBD2 (6 bases). Germline V lookup: CDR1 MDHEN, CDR2 SYDVKM. Trimming shortened V by 7 bases and J by 6 bases, and 13 bases separated the two germline ends. There are 13 residues in the CDR3. CDR3 sequence reads: CASTPPGGNIQYF. The DNA for the CDR3 is TGTGCCAGCACCCCCCCCGGGGGAAACATTCAGTACTTC.

This clone was seen only a few times. The same CDR3 can be traced to other DNA sequences in this sample. The CDR3 bases are TGTGCCAGCAGTTTATGGAGCACTAATGAAAAACTGTTTTTT. Encoded protein: CASSLWSTNEKLFF. The chain couples TRBV28 to TRBJ1-4; D remains ambiguous. V was cut by 0 bases and J by 2 bases, with 4 bases left in between. The CDR3 is made up of 14 amino acids. CDR1 and CDR2 from the germline V gene are MDHEN and SYDVKM.